Below, 10 T cell receptor beta chains from the same sample are listed, as sequenced in a study of neurological immune-mediated disorders. TCRdb re-called the 5' RACE reads with MiXCR, one entry per CDR3 protein. Of some 14,000 distinct CDR3 sequences in the sample, under 8% are singletons; the top ten hold around 22%. The sequencing input was CD8+ T cells from blood. These receptors came from a woman aged 40 to 50 in good health.

This clonotype was found many times. This sequence joins TRBV5-1 and TRBJ2-2; 10 nucleotides line up with TRBD2. The V and J ends lost 4 bases and 5 bases, in that order; junction bases with no gene match: 8. There are 16 residues in the CDR3. The germline V gene encodes CDR1 SGHRS and CDR2 YFSETQ. The CDR3 here is CASSPKREGRTGELFF. CDR3 sequence (DNA): TGCGCCAGCAGCCCCAAGCGGGAGGGCCGGACCGGGGAGCTGTTTTTT.

In its sample, this clonotype is medium-sized. V gene TRBV3-1 combines with J gene TRBJ2-7; D possibly corresponds to TRBD2 (6 bases). The CDR3 has 15 residues. Germline loops: CDR1 LGHDT, CDR2 YNNKEL (reference sequence). V was pared by 5 bases and J by 7 bases, with 21 bases between. The DNA of the CDR3 is TGTGCCAGCAGCACGCGGGGAGAACTCTTCGAGGAGCAGTACTTC. Protein sequence: CASSTRGELFEEQYF.

This clonotype was found many times. The DNA for the CDR3 is TGTGCCAGCAGCCAAGTTGCCCTCGGAGTCCCTGAAGCTTTCTTT. Its protein is CASSQVALGVPEAFF. This chain links TRBV14 with TRBJ1-1; D ambiguous. The V end was cut by 1 base, the J end by 6 bases, with 15 bases between. Germline-derived CDR1 and CDR2 are SGHDN and FVKESK. The CDR3 sequence is 15 residues long.

CDR3 loop: CASRQGITGELFF. The CDR3 nucleotides read TGCGCCAGCAGACAGGGGATTACCGGGGAGCTGTTTTTT. V and J are TRBV5-1 and TRBJ2-2, with 7 bases identical to TRBD1. Germline V gives CDR1 SGHRS, CDR2 YFSETQ. The trim removed 5 bases at V and 5 bases at J, leaving 3 bases unmatched. This CDR3 region has 13 residues.

In its sample, this clonotype was seen many times. This chain links TRBV5-1 with TRBJ2-7; D tentatively reads TRBD1 or TRBD2 (5 bases each). Germline CDR1 and CDR2: SGHRS and YFSETQ. The CDR3 loop spans 15 amino acids. The V gene lost 0 bases and the J gene lost 5 bases, with 15 bases spanning the gap. The CDR3 bases are TGCGCCAGCAGCTTGGCGGCAGGGACGGGGAACGAGCAGTACTTC. Amino acid sequence: CASSLAAGTGNEQYF.

In its sample, this clonotype ranks as medium-sized. The chain combines TRBV4-1 with TRBJ1-2; 8 bases agree with TRBD1. The CDR3 totals 16 residues. The germline CDR1 and CDR2 sequences are MGHRA and YSYEKL. Trimming took 3 bases from V and 4 from J; bases not matched to a gene: 10. The CDR3 spells CASSHAQGGRIYGYTF. CDR3 bases: TGCGCCAGCAGCCACGCACAGGGGGGTCGGATCTATGGCTACACCTTC.

This clonotype was seen many times. CDR3 amino acids: CASSSEQGNTEAFF. CDR3 in DNA: TGCGCCAGCAGCAGCGAACAGGGGAACACTGAAGCTTTCTTT. The V gene is TRBV5-1, the J gene TRBJ1-1; perhaps TRBD1 as D (6 bases). This CDR3 spans 14 amino acids. CDR1 SGHRS and CDR2 YFSETQ come from the germline V gene. V was cut by 4 bases and J by 1 base, with 11 bases left in between. The full variable domain, with the rest looked up from reference TRBV5-1 and TRBJ1-1, is KAGVTQTPRYLIKTRGQQVTLSCSPISGHRSVSWYQQTPGQGLQFLFEYFSETQRNKGNFPGRFSGRQFSNSRSEMNVSTLELGDSALYLCASSSEQGNTEAFFGQGTRLTVV.

The sample holds many counts of this clonotype. The rearrangement uses TRBV12-3 or TRBV12-4 and TRBJ2-2, with D perhaps matching TRBD1 (7 bases). This CDR3 has 13 residues. The V end lost 4 bases, the J end lost 5 bases, and 8 bases lay between the germline ends. CDR3 region: CASSSGGTGELFF. CDR3 bases: TGTGCCAGCAGTTCAGGGGGGACCGGGGAGCTGTTTTTT.

This clonotype was seen many times. The chain recombines TRBV27 with TRBJ2-7; D unresolved. The CDR3 loop spans 15 amino acids. CDR1 and CDR2 from the germline V gene are MNHEY and SMNVEV (reference sequence). Trimming took 4 bases from V and 3 from J, leaving 16 bases between them. CDR3 sequence: CASSWVFGAHYEQYF. CDR3 bases: TGTGCCAGCAGTTGGGTTTTTGGCGCTCACTACGAGCAGTACTTC.

This clonotype was seen many times. V is TRBV6-5 and J is TRBJ2-7; D possibly matches TRBD1 or TRBD2 (5 bases each). Germline V gene sequence: CDR1 MNHEY, CDR2 SVGAGI. The CDR3 is made up of 14 amino acids. Trimming shortened V by 5 bases and J by 3 bases, and 14 bases separated the two germline ends. The CDR3 reads CASSPGTAGYEQYF. The CDR3 bases are TGTGCCAGCAGTCCCGGGACGGCAGGCTACGAGCAGTACTTC.